This T cell receptor (beta chain) was recorded in a study of early T cells in non-severe SARS-CoV-2 infection. Germline values: CDR1 SGHAT, CDR2 FQNNGV. CDR3 length: 13 residues. V was cut by 5 bases and J by 4 bases, with 9 bases left in between. Individual cDNA molecules received unique molecular identifiers. A single record per CDR3 protein comes from TCRdb applying MiXCR to the 5' RACE reads. Found here are around 70,000 distinct CDR3 sequences, around 9% of them singletons; the top ten hold approximately 3%. General study findings and limits: Matching results from VDJdb favored anti-spike CD8 responses, leaving private and CD4 specificities undetected.

This clonotype was counted at least ten times. Antigen: not known. The source is an adult who was a healthcare worker with PCR-confirmed SARS-CoV-2 infection or an uninfected control (not recorded which). Source material: whole blood. This rearrangement joins TRBV11-2 to TRBJ2-1; D not certain. CDR3 amino acids: CASSPARYNEQFF. The DNA of the CDR3 is TGTGCCAGCAGCCCCGCAAGATACAATGAGCAGTTCTTC.